A selection of T cell receptor beta chains follows, all from one sample in a study of cytomegalovirus exposure and HLA in healthy donors. Sequencing used immunoSEQ multiplex PCR; TCRdb keeps in-frame clones, though not all of them. Of 270,000 or so clones listed, around nine tenths were seen once; the top ten hold about 1.7%. Sequencing used PBMCs. The receptors here all came from a girl aged 2 to 10 in good health and CMV-seronegative. Each CDR3 is given with its conserved first and last residue. A D gene is named only where the DNA matches it firmly. Expanded clones get a size class; other rows say once, few or many, or leave the size out.

d_gene,v_gene,abundance,j_gene,CDR3aa,CDR3nt
.,TRBV6-5,.,TRBJ2-2,CASSPGVAGELFF,TGTGCCAGCAGTCCAGGGGTTGCCGGGGAGCTGTTTTTT
TRBD2,TRBV6-6,.,TRBJ2-1,CASSPPGLAGNNEQFF,TGTGCCAGCAGTCCTCCGGGACTAGCGGGGAATAATGAGCAGTTCTTC
.,TRBV28,.,TRBJ1-6,CASSTGQSSSYNSPLHF,TGTGCCAGCAGTACCGGACAGTCCAGCTCCTATAATTCACCCCTCCACTTT
.,TRBV6-1,.,TRBJ1-6,CASSWTEDNSPLHF,TGTGCCAGCAGCTGGACTGAGGATAATTCACCCCTCCACTTT
TRBD1,TRBV9,once,TRBJ1-5,CASSGDRGQPQHF,TGTGCCAGCAGCGGTGACAGGGGTCAGCCCCAGCATTTT
TRBD1,TRBV5-1,.,TRBJ2-1,CASSPRDRGRLEQFF,TGCGCCAGCAGCCCCCGGGACAGGGGGCGTCTTGAGCAGTTCTTC
TRBD1,TRBV27,.,TRBJ1-1,CASSSPYAGQGGNTEAFF,TGTGCCAGCAGTTCACCTTATGCGGGACAGGGAGGGAACACTGAAGCTTTCTTT
TRBD2,TRBV5-1,few,TRBJ2-3,CASSRDYGFTDTQYF,TGCGCCAGCAGCCGGGACTATGGATTCACAGATACGCAGTATTTT
TRBD1,TRBV10-3,.,TRBJ2-7,CAIRPGQTPYEQYF,TGTGCCATCAGACCGGGACAGACCCCCTACGAGCAGTACTTC
.,TRBV5-1,.,TRBJ2-5,CASSLSLVGRGHVGTTQYF,TGCGCCAGCAGCTTGTCTCTGGTAGGACGCGGGCACGTTGGAACGACCCAGTACTTC
TRBD2,TRBV18,.,TRBJ2-2,CASSPPPGLAEYANTGELFF,TGTGCCAGCTCACCACCTCCGGGACTAGCGGAGTACGCGAACACCGGGGAGCTGTTTTTT
.,TRBV4-1,.,TRBJ1-2,CASSQGQGYLGYTF,TGCGCCAGCAGCCAAGGTCAGGGGTATCTTGGCTACACCTTC
.,TRBV29-1,.,TRBJ2-1,CSVRARLVVVNEQFF,TGCAGCGTCCGGGCCCGACTAGTTGTTGTCAATGAGCAGTTCTTC
.,TRBV28,.,TRBJ1-5,CASSSGVQPQHF,TGTGCCAGCAGCTCAGGGGTTCAGCCCCAGCATTTT
.,TRBV14,.,TRBJ1-1,CASSLLSGGTEAFF,TGTGCCAGCAGCCTATTAAGCGGGGGCACTGAAGCTTTCTTT
TRBD2,TRBV5-1,.,TRBJ2-1,CASSPGLTGGGAFF,TGCGCCAGCAGCCCGGGCCTAACCGGGGGGGGTGCGTTCTTC
TRBD1,TRBV5-1,.,TRBJ2-1,CASRPGQGLIGYNEQFF,TGCGCCTCCCGACCGGGACAGGGATTAATCGGCTACAATGAGCAGTTCTTC
.,TRBV6-1,.,TRBJ1-5,CASSEAAGRYNQPQHF,TGTGCCAGCAGTGAAGCGGCGGGGAGGTACAATCAGCCCCAGCATTTT
.,TRBV5-6,.,TRBJ2-7,CASSSPVSYEQYF,TGTGCCAGCAGCTCGCCGGTGTCCTACGAGCAGTACTTC
TRBD1,TRBV7-2,.,TRBJ1-2,CASSSQQGGRGYTF,TGTGCCAGCAGCTCACAACAGGGGGGCCGGGGCTACACCTTC
.,TRBV5-1,.,TRBJ2-6,CASSLVSGDRGANVLTF,TGCGCCAGCAGCTTGGTGTCGGGGGATCGTGGGGCCAACGTCCTGACTTTC
.,TRBV6-1,.,TRBJ2-1,CASSEAGLGEQFF,TGTGCCAGCAGTGAAGCCGGTCTTGGTGAGCAGTTCTTC
TRBD1,TRBV10-2,few,TRBJ1-1,CASRASWTGDTEAFF,TGCGCCAGCAGAGCGAGTTGGACAGGCGACACTGAAGCTTTCTTT
TRBD1,TRBV5-5,once,TRBJ1-2,CASRTQGAYGYTF,TGTGCCAGCAGAACACAGGGGGCCTATGGCTACACCTTC
.,TRBV30,.,TRBJ2-7,CAWSRSSRAYEQYF,TGTGCCTGGAGTCGGTCTTCTCGGGCCTACGAGCAGTACTTC
.,TRBV5-1,.,TRBJ2-1,CASSSRSGSRYNEQFF,TGCGCCAGCAGCAGTCGAAGCGGTAGCCGCTACAATGAGCAGTTCTTC
TRBD1,TRBV2,.,TRBJ1-5,CASRMDRDNQPQHF,TGTGCCAGCAGAATGGACAGGGATAATCAGCCCCAGCATTTT
TRBD1,TRBV29-1,.,TRBJ2-1,CSAGPTGTGYNEQFF,TGCAGCGCAGGCCCAACCGGGACAGGCTACAATGAGCAGTTCTTC
.,TRBV2,.,TRBJ1-4,CASRWVRDFNEKLFF,TGTGCCAGCAGATGGGTCAGGGATTTTAATGAAAAACTGTTTTTT
TRBD2,TRBV9,.,TRBJ2-1,CASSVGWGGGYNEQFF,TGTGCCAGCAGCGTAGGCTGGGGGGGTGGCTACAATGAGCAGTTCTTC
TRBD2,TRBV27,.,TRBJ2-7,CASSPPTSRDEQYF,TGTGCCAGCAGTCCCCCGACTAGCCGAGACGAGCAGTACTTC
.,TRBV28,once,TRBJ1-5,CASMERNQPQHF,TGTGCCAGCATGGAGCGCAATCAGCCCCAGCATTTT
.,TRBV5-6,.,TRBJ2-5,CASSLENTFQETQYF,TGTGCCAGCAGCTTGGAAAACACATTCCAAGAGACCCAGTACTTC
TRBD1,TRBV6-1,.,TRBJ2-6,CASSGNRGSSGANVLTF,TGTGCCAGCAGTGGCAACAGGGGATCCTCTGGGGCCAACGTCCTGACTTTC
.,TRBV5-1,.,TRBJ2-1,CASSLSGVEEFF,TGCGCCAGCAGCTTGTCCGGAGTTGAGGAGTTCTTC
.,TRBV11-2,.,TRBJ2-3,CASSQGDTQYF,TGTGCCAGCAGCCAGGGGGATACGCAGTATTTT
.,TRBV27,.,TRBJ2-7,CASSLLQNLPYEQYF,TGTGCCAGCAGTTTATTGCAGAACCTTCCCTACGAGCAGTACTTC
.,TRBV27,few,TRBJ2-7,CASSMNRPPYEQYF,TGTGCCAGCAGTATGAACAGGCCTCCCTACGAGCAGTACTTC
TRBD1,TRBV7-2,.,TRBJ2-7,CASSQLPVVGGPGEQYF,TGTGCCAGCAGCCAACTACCGGTTGTAGGGGGCCCCGGGGAGCAGTACTTC
.,TRBV6-5,.,TRBJ2-1,CASRTRDEQFF,TGTGCCAGCAGAACGAGGGATGAGCAGTTCTTC
TRBD1,TRBV6-5,.,TRBJ2-7,CASSYVAGQGPEQYF,TGTGCCAGCAGTTACGTTGCGGGACAGGGGCCCGAGCAGTACTTC